This note documents a single T cell receptor (beta chain) sequence. These data originate in a study of blood T cell repertoires in COVID-19. Whole-study context: Acute and convalescent COVID-19 specimens originated in the United States, Italy and Spain.

The CDR3 runs 15 residues. Germline CDR1 is LGHNA and CDR2 is YNFKEQ. V gave up 1 base and J gave up 8 bases, with 17 bases separating them. In the original processing: From reference gene primer amplification, estimates of nucleated cell counts were derived. Measured with immunoSEQ multiplex PCR; TCRdb has only the in-frame clones, and not every one. V and J calls and clone size are given by that table; D and trimming were obtained from the DNA. The sample consists of some 340,000 clones, less than 85% of them appearing once. The TCR sequence derives from a woman aged 18-29 years with acute or convalescent COVID-19. Sequencing input: peripheral blood. The chain combines TRBV4-2 with TRBJ1-1; D unresolved. CDR3: CASSQASGQSGEAFF. DNA for the CDR3: TGTGCCAGCAGCCAAGCCTCGGGTCAATCGGGGGAAGCTTTCTTT.